Listed below are T cell receptor beta chains from one sample, sequenced in a study of T cell responses to AZD1222 COVID-19 vaccine. Profiled with immunoSEQ multiplex PCR; TCRdb holds only in-frame clones, not every one. The profile shows approximately 110,000 clones, 88% of them singletons. Sequencing used peripheral blood, obtained on day 0 of MenACWY control vaccination. The receptors here all came from an adult in good health. CDR3s leave out the opening cysteine and the closing phenylalanine or tryptophan. D genes are given only for firm matches.

D gene	V gene	J gene	CDR3 protein
.	TRBV6-2/TRBV6-3	TRBJ2-7	ASSYRDGVYEQY
.	TRBV2	TRBJ1-2	ASSVWTLNSGYT
.	TRBV18	TRBJ1-2	ASSDPASYGYT
TRBD2	TRBV4-2	TRBJ2-7	ASSQEITSGPPYEQY
.	TRBV5-5	TRBJ2-2	ASSLGAGWTGELF
TRBD1	TRBV5-6	TRBJ1-5	ASSPPDRRNQPQH
TRBD2	TRBV6-1	TRBJ2-5	ASSARQSGRGETQY
TRBD1	TRBV29-1	TRBJ2-7	SVQGSRQGTYEQY
.	TRBV4-3	TRBJ1-2	ASSAVGTSPGYT
.	TRBV7-8	TRBJ1-1	ASSLRAGHNTEAF
TRBD1	TRBV19	TRBJ1-6	ASGQGKTNNSPLH
.	TRBV6-2/TRBV6-3	TRBJ2-1	ASSYRGHEQF
.	TRBV9	TRBJ2-1	ASSAGGFPNNEQF
.	TRBV18	TRBJ2-7	ASSPPNSGPYEQY